This T cell receptor beta chain was sequenced for a study of identical twins. This clonotype was picked up many times. CDR1 is SGHNT, CDR2 YENEEA, per germline. The CDR3 has 15 residues. V lost 1 base to trimming and J lost 0 bases, with 6 bases between them. One entry per CDR3 protein results from TCRdb running MiXCR on the 5' RACE reads. The table lists approximately 700,000 distinct CDR3 sequences, 18% of them singletons. These sequences were also reported in another study, on T cells expressing NK-cell markers.

The V call is TRBV11-3, the J call TRBJ1-4, with D uncertain. The sequencing sample was made of PBMCs. The receptor was derived from a woman aged 18-35 years in good health. CDR3 protein: CASSLGGTTNEKLFF. CDR3 coding DNA: TGTGCCAGCAGCTTAGGAGGTACAACTAATGAAAAACTGTTTTTT.